What follows are 30 T cell receptor beta chains derived from one specimen sequenced in a study of blood T cell repertoires in COVID-19 (dated by TCRdb to about 2020). Libraries were constructed by the immunoSEQ multiplex PCR assay. The immuneACCESS repertoire file appears here via TCRdb, limited to in-frame rearrangements. These files lack a portion of the clones; in checked studies, under half of the deficit traces to unresolved V genes, and the cause of the others is not known. This sample holds 200,000 to 250,000 clones; almost 90% were observed only once. The leading ten clones occupy roughly 15% of the sample. Sequencing was done on a sample of PBMCs or T cells enriched from blood (not recorded which). The receptors here all came from a woman aged 45-59 years with acute COVID-19.

V and J are TRBV19 and TRBJ1-1; TRBD1 matches 10 bases. V lost 5 bases, J lost 1 base, and 10 bases stayed unmatched. CDR3 length: 17 amino acids. CDR1 is LNHDA and CDR2 is SQIVND in the germline V gene (reference sequence). CDR3: CASSQGQGLERNTEAFF. The CDR3 nucleotides read TGTGCCAGTAGTCAGGGACAGGGGCTTGAGAGGAACACTGAAGCTTTCTTT.

DNA of the CDR3: TGTGCCAGCAGCCCGGGACTCTCCTACGAGCAGTACTTC. It yields the protein CASSPGLSYEQYF. The V and J genes are TRBV28 and TRBJ2-7; maybe TRBD2 (6 bases). Germline CDR1 and CDR2: MDHEN and SYDVKM. The length of the CDR3 is 13 residues. The germline V and J ends were trimmed by 6 bases and 0 bases, with 9 bases remaining between them.

V is TRBV7-9 and J is TRBJ2-5, with D perhaps TRBD1 (6 bases). This CDR3 contains 14 residues. CDR1 SEHNR and CDR2 FQNEAQ come from the germline V gene (reference sequence). The V end was cut by 2 bases, the J end by 1 base, with 8 bases between. DNA of the CDR3: TGTGCCAGCAGCTTACAGGGGCTCCAAGAGACCCAGTACTTC. The encoded protein is CASSLQGLQETQYF.

V gene TRBV28 combines with J gene TRBJ2-3, with D possibly being TRBD2 (6 bases). The ends were cut back, 4 bases at V and 3 bases at J, with 20 bases in the middle. Germline V gene sequence: CDR1 MDHEN, CDR2 SYDVKM. The CDR3 totals 17 residues. CDR3 loop: CASSSISAGRMTDTQYF. The CDR3 DNA sequence: TGTGCCAGCAGTTCCATCTCAGCGGGCCGCATGACAGATACGCAGTATTTT. Together with reference TRBV28 and TRBJ2-3, the CDR3 gives the full variable domain: DVKVTQSSRYLVKRTGEKVFLECVQDMDHENMFWYRQDPGLGLRLIYFSYDVKMKEKGDIPEGYSVSREKKERFSLILESASTNQTSMYLCASSSISAGRMTDTQYFGPGTRLTVL.

This chain links TRBV5-1 with TRBJ2-4, with a tentative D call TRBD2 (5 bases). This CDR3 is 16 amino acids long. V was shortened by 3 bases and J by 6 bases, with 19 bases between the two germline ends. Germline V gene data show CDR1 as SGHRS and CDR2 as YFSETQ. The CDR3 DNA follows: TGCGCCAGCAGCTCGACTACCTCGGGTACGGCAAACATTCAGTACTTC. It translates to CASSSTTSGTANIQYF.

The rearrangement links TRBV9 to TRBJ1-1; unclear D gene. Germline CDR1 SGDLS, CDR2 YYNGEE. V was pared by 3 bases and J by 1 base, with 10 bases between. The CDR3 length is 14 residues. For the CDR3, the DNA is TGTGCCAGCAGCGCGCCGGGAGGGAACACTGAAGCTTTCTTT. It encodes CASSAPGGNTEAFF.

The chain links TRBV27 to TRBJ2-1; TRBD2 agrees at 13 bases. From germline, CDR1 is MNHEY and CDR2 SMNVEV (reference sequence). There are 18 residues in the CDR3. The V segment lost 4 bases and the J segment 7 bases; nucleotides outside the gene matches: 13. For the CDR3, the DNA is TGTGCCAGCAGTTCCCTCGGCGGACTAGCGGGAGAGGAGAATGAGCAGTTCTTC. Translated: CASSSLGGLAGEENEQFF.

This clone was seen a single time. This chain connects TRBV7-3 to TRBJ2-1, with 8 bases aligning to TRBD2. Trimming at V came to 8 bases and at J to 3 bases, leaving 3 bases not matched to a gene. CDR3 size: 13 residues. Germline V gene lookup returns CDR1 SGHTA and CDR2 FQGTGA. Here the CDR3 DNA reads TGTGCCAGCGGGAGCGGGAGCTACAATGAGCAGTTCTTC. It specifies CASGSGSYNEQFF.

The genes are TRBV5-5 and TRBJ2-1; D not resolved. CDR1 and CDR2 from the germline V gene are SGHKS and YYEKEE (reference sequence). The CDR3 covers 13 residues. V was trimmed by 5 bases and J by 0 bases, leaving 6 bases between them. CDR3 DNA: TGTGCCAGCAGTCTAGACTCCTACAATGAGCAGTTCTTC. It encodes CASSLDSYNEQFF. Full variable domain (rest looked up from reference TRBV5-5 and TRBJ2-1): DAGVTQSPTHLIKTRGQQVTLRCSPISGHKSVSWYQQVLGQGPQFIFQYYEKEERGRGNFPDRFSARQFPNYSSELNVNALLLGDSALYLCASSLDSYNEQFFGPGTRLTVL.

This chain connects TRBV3-1 (or the pseudogene TRBV3-2) to TRBJ2-3, with TRBD2 identical over 9 bases. CDR3 length: 16 residues. Looked up from germline, CDR1 is LGHDT and CDR2 is YNNKEL (reference sequence). With 0 bases clipped from V and 5 bases from J, the junction kept 6 bases outside the gene matches. CDR3 nucleotide sequence: TGTGCCAGCAGCCAAGATCCAAGCGGGAGGTTAGATACGCAGTATTTT. This codes for CASSQDPSGRLDTQYF.

The chain uses TRBV7-2 and TRBJ2-3; 13 positions agree with TRBD2. The V and J ends lost 3 bases and 4 bases, in that order; junction bases with no gene match: 7. The CDR3 has 17 amino acids. Germline CDR1 SGHTA, CDR2 FQGNSA. The CDR3 DNA is TGTGCCAGCAGCTTCTTACTAGCGGGAGGGCGCGCAGATACGCAGTATTTT. Amino acid sequence: CASSFLLAGGRADTQYF. The whole variable domain, filled in from reference TRBV7-2 and TRBJ2-3, reads GAGVSQSPSNKVTEKGKDVELRCDPISGHTALYWYRQSLGQGLEFLIYFQGNSAPDKSGLPSDRFSAERTGGSVSTLTIQRTQQEDSAVYLCASSFLLAGGRADTQYFGPGTRLTVL.

This clone was counted once. J is TRBJ1-2 and V is TRBV28; the match to TRBD1 covers 8 bases. Per germline, CDR1 MDHEN and CDR2 SYDVKM. V lost 2 bases to trimming and J lost 7 bases; unmatched junction nucleotides: 12. The CDR3 totals 16 residues. The CDR3 spells CASSLLSRDRSIGYTF. The CDR3, as DNA: TGTGCCAGCAGTTTACTTAGTCGGGACAGGTCGATTGGCTACACCTTC.

This chain connects TRBV7-9 to TRBJ2-1; TRBD2 matches 7 bases. The ends lost 0 bases at V and 1 base at J; junction bases unmatched: 3. This CDR3 is built from 16 residues. From germline, CDR1 is SEHNR and CDR2 FQNEAQ (reference sequence). The CDR3 DNA is TGTGCCAGCAGCTTAGCGGCTAGCGGATCCTACAATGAGCAGTTCTTC. Translating it yields CASSLAASGSYNEQFF. Variable domain in full (rest from reference TRBV7-9 and TRBJ2-1): DTGVSQNPRHKITKRGQNVTFRCDPISEHNRLYWYRQTLGQGPEFLTYFQNEAQLEKSRLLSDRFSAERPKGSFSTLEIQRTEQGDSAMYLCASSLAASGSYNEQFFGPGTRLTVL.

V gene TRBV2 combines with J gene TRBJ2-3; perhaps TRBD1 as D (5 bases). Trimming removed 3 bases from V and 6 bases from J, with 10 bases in between. Germline CDR1 is SNHLY and CDR2 is FYNNEI. The CDR3 sequence is 13 residues long. In DNA, the CDR3 is TGTGCCAGCAGTGATTTGGCAGGGGATACGCAGTATTTT. Translating it yields CASSDLAGDTQYF.

The V and J genes are TRBV12-3 or TRBV12-4 and TRBJ1-2; TRBD1 is a possible D gene (6 bases). Trimming removed 3 bases from V and 4 bases from J, with 6 bases in between. The CDR3 runs to 12 residues. The CDR3 sequence: CASSLDSYGYTF. CDR3 nucleotides: TGTGCCAGCAGTTTGGACAGCTATGGCTACACCTTC.

V and J are TRBV19 and TRBJ2-2; 9 bases align to TRBD1. Germline CDR1 LNHDA, CDR2 SQIVND (reference sequence). J was trimmed by 5 bases and V by 6 bases; bases with no gene match: 4. The CDR3 totals 14 residues. CDR3 coding DNA: TGTGCCAGTAGAAGGGACAGGGCTACCGGGGAGCTGTTTTTT. Translation: CASRRDRATGELFF.

This clone was counted once. The rearrangement uses TRBV24-1 and TRBJ2-3; 7 bases are a match to TRBD1. J was trimmed by 2 bases and V by 3 bases; bases with no gene match: 10. This CDR3 is built from 17 residues. The germline V gene encodes CDR1 KGHDR and CDR2 SFDVKD. The CDR3 loop reads CATSDRYRGASTDTQYF. The CDR3 region has the DNA TGTGCCACCAGTGATCGATACAGGGGTGCCTCCACAGATACGCAGTATTTT.

The V call is TRBV5-4, the J call TRBJ2-7; 11 nucleotides line up with TRBD2. CDR3 size: 16 residues. The V and J ends lost 2 bases and 0 bases, in that order; junction bases with no gene match: 4. Germline V gives CDR1 SGHNT, CDR2 YYREEE (reference sequence). The CDR3, as DNA: TGTGCCAGCAGCTTCAGACTAGCGGGGAGCTCCTACGAGCAGTACTTC. Translation: CASSFRLAGSSYEQYF.

The chain uses TRBV11-3 and TRBJ2-1, with D tentatively TRBD1 (6 bases). The V and J ends lost 5 bases and 6 bases respectively, with 17 bases between them. In germline, CDR1 is SGHNT, CDR2 YENEEA. There are 15 residues in the CDR3. The CDR3 is CASSRGTIRPNEQFF. The CDR3 DNA follows: TGTGCCAGCAGCCGAGGGACAATTAGACCCAATGAGCAGTTCTTC.

The chain links TRBV14 to TRBJ2-1; D may be TRBD2 (6 bases). CDR1 is SGHDN and CDR2 is FVKESK in the germline V gene. V was trimmed by 4 bases and J by 6 bases, leaving 10 bases between them. The CDR3 is 13 amino acids. CDR3 sequence reads: CASSPTSFNEQFF. In DNA form, the CDR3 reads TGTGCCAGCAGCCCCACTAGCTTCAATGAGCAGTTCTTC.

The rearrangement uses TRBV6-2 or TRBV6-3 and TRBJ2-5, with a weak D call TRBD2 (6 bases). Trimming took 6 bases from V and 4 from J, leaving 27 bases between them. CDR1 MNHEY and CDR2 SVGEGT come from the germline V gene. The CDR3 loop spans 18 amino acids. CDR3 coding DNA: TGTGCCAGCAGCTCGCGGGACCTCTCCCTCCGGGGTGGAGAGACCCAGTACTTC. Its translation: CASSSRDLSLRGGETQYF.

This chain's CDR3 is CASSFGGTDQPQHF. The CDR3 DNA sequence: TGCGCCAGCAGCTTCGGGGGAACGGATCAGCCCCAGCATTTT. This chain connects TRBV5-1 to TRBJ1-5, with D possibly TRBD1 on 5 matching bases. The CDR3 length is 14 residues. Germline V lookup: CDR1 SGHRS, CDR2 YFSETQ. The V end was cut by 2 bases, the J end by 5 bases, with 11 bases between.

This chain uses TRBV28 with TRBJ1-3, with 7 positions matching TRBD1. CDR1 and CDR2 (germline): MDHEN, SYDVKM. The CDR3 contains 15 residues. V shed 10 bases, J shed 2 bases, and the junction held 11 bases outside the gene matches. The CDR3 spells CATRMTGSAGNTIYF. The CDR3 DNA sequence: TGTGCCACCCGTATGACAGGGTCGGCTGGAAACACCATATATTTT.

The chain links TRBV29-1 to TRBJ2-2; TRBD1 aligns across 8 bases. This CDR3 has 14 amino acids. Germline V lookup: CDR1 SQVTM, CDR2 ANQGSEA. The V and J ends lost 4 bases and 3 bases, in that order; junction bases with no gene match: 4. The CDR3, as DNA: TGCAGCGTTGTTTGGGACAGGTACACCGGGGAGCTGTTTTTT. It is translated as CSVVWDRYTGELFF.

The CDR3 nucleotides are TGTGCCAGCAGCTCGCGAGCGGGAGTGAGTAACAATGAGCAGTTCTTC. This gives the protein CASSSRAGVSNNEQFF. V usage is TRBV9 and J usage is TRBJ2-1; TRBD2 agrees at 8 bases. V shed 4 bases and J 5 bases; nucleotides not matched to a gene: 11. Germline CDR1 SGDLS, CDR2 YYNGEE. The CDR3 loop spans 16 amino acids.

This chain joins TRBV28 and TRBJ1-2; D may be TRBD1 (5 bases). The CDR3 has 15 residues. Germline V lookup: CDR1 MDHEN, CDR2 SYDVKM. With 2 bases removed from V and 4 bases from J, the gap between germline ends came to 14 bases. The CDR3 DNA reads TGTGCCAGCAGTTTACTACTTCAGGGCCTCTATGGCTACACCTTC. This gives the protein CASSLLLQGLYGYTF.

The gene calls are TRBV11-3 and TRBJ2-3; D may be TRBD1 or TRBD2 (5 bases each). In germline, CDR1 is SGHNT, CDR2 YENEEA. This CDR3 is built from 14 residues. Trimming stripped 5 bases from V and 4 bases from J, with 13 bases between. The CDR3 reads CASSLGVGADTQYF. Here the CDR3 DNA reads TGTGCCAGCAGCCTAGGGGTCGGGGCAGATACGCAGTATTTT.

This rearrangement joins TRBV7-3 to TRBJ2-5; the D gene is possibly TRBD1 (5 bases). The CDR3 is 15 residues long. With 3 bases removed from V and 4 bases from J, the gap between germline ends came to 15 bases. Germline CDR1 SGHTA, CDR2 FQGTGA. The CDR3 region is CASSFGVRDGETQYF. Written as DNA, the CDR3 is TGTGCCAGCAGCTTTGGGGTCAGGGATGGAGAGACCCAGTACTTC.

The rearrangement joins TRBV10-3 to TRBJ1-1; 8 nucleotides agree with TRBD1. Losses at the gene ends were 8 bases for V and 4 bases for J; bases not matched to a gene: 6. The CDR3 runs 13 residues. Per germline, CDR1 ENHRY and CDR2 SYGVKD. CDR3 bases: TGTGCCATCGCGACAGGGGTGGCCACTGAAGCTTTCTTT. Its translation: CAIATGVATEAFF.

The CDR3 reads CASSLSTIIGIGELFF. Here the CDR3 DNA reads TGTGCCAGCAGTTTGAGCACCATAATCGGTATCGGGGAGCTGTTTTTT. The chain employs TRBV27 and TRBJ2-2; D not certain. This CDR3 comprises 16 residues. Looked up from germline, CDR1 is MNHEY and CDR2 is SMNVEV (reference sequence). Trimming cost V 3 bases and J 7 bases, with 18 bases left between them.